These 4 T cell receptor beta chains share one sample of origin, sequenced in a study of T cells after posttransplantation cyclophosphamide. Here immunoSEQ multiplex PCR was the method, and the copy in TCRdb shows in-frame clones only, minus some. The sample offers over 35,000 clones and no singletons, the top ten holding over 2%. Sample: PBMCs. These receptors originate from a man in his fifties in good health, CMV-negative, and a related stem cell transplant donor.

This clone was counted only a few times. The chain has TRBV2 and TRBJ2-5; possibly TRBD1 for D (6 bases). The V gene's germline CDR1 is SNHLY and CDR2 FYNNEI. CDR3 length: 12 amino acids. Between the trimmed V and J ends, which lost 6 bases and 5 bases, there was a span of 10 bases. The CDR3 region has the DNA TGTGCCAGCAGACAGGGTGGGGAGACCCAGTACTTC. The encoded protein is CASRQGGETQYF. Looking up the rest from reference TRBV2 and TRBJ2-5 gives the full variable domain: EPEVTQTPSHQVTQMGQEVILRCVPISNHLYFYWYRQILGQKVEFLVSFYNNEISEKSEIFDDQFSVERPDGSNFTLKIRSTKLEDSAMYFCASRQGGETQYFGPGTRLLVL.

This clone was counted many times. The chain is built from TRBV5-1 and TRBJ2-7; 14 bases line up with TRBD2. With V trimmed by 4 bases and J by 5 bases, 8 bases remained unmatched. The germline CDR1 and CDR2 sequences are SGHRS and YFSETQ. This CDR3 has 16 amino acids. This CDR3 is CASSGSTSGRGDEQYF. CDR3 nucleotide sequence: TGCGCCAGCAGCGGCTCGACTAGCGGGAGGGGGGACGAGCAGTACTTC.

This clone has just a few counts. CDR3 coding DNA: TGTGCCAGCAGCGTAGCGTCTAGCAACACCGGGGAGCTGTTTTTT. It codes for CASSVASSNTGELFF. V usage is TRBV9 and J usage is TRBJ2-2; D possibly corresponds to TRBD2 (5 bases). The CDR3 runs 15 residues. V dropped 0 bases and J dropped 2 bases, with 8 bases sitting between them. CDR1 and CDR2 from the germline V gene are SGDLS and YYNGEE.

The table lists this clone with a few counts. The same CDR3 also results from other DNA sequences found in this sample. V gene TRBV7-2 combines with J gene TRBJ2-7, with 9 nucleotides matching TRBD1. The CDR3 sequence is 14 residues long. Germline lookup yields CDR1 SGHTA and CDR2 FQGNSA. The trim removed 6 bases at V and 9 bases at J, leaving 12 bases unmatched. The CDR3 nucleotides are TGTGCCAGCAGTCCGGGACAGGGTTTGCATGTGCAGTACTTC. It translates to CASSPGQGLHVQYF.